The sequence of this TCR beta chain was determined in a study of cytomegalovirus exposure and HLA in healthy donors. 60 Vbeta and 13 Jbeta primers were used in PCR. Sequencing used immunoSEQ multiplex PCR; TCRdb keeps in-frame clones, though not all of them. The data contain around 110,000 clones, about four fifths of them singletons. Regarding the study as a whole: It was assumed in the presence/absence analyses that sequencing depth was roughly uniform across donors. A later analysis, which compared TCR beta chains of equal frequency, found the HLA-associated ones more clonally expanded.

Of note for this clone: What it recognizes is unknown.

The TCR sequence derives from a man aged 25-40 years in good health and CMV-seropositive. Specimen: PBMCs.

The CDR3 loop reads CASSESSGGGREQFF. The CDR3 DNA reads TGTGCCAGCAGTGAATCCAGCGGCGGGGGCCGGGAGCAGTTCTTC. This chain links TRBV25-1 with TRBJ2-1; tentatively, D is TRBD2 (7 bases). Between the trimmed V and J ends, which lost 1 base and 10 bases, there was a span of 17 bases. Germline lookup yields CDR1 MGHDK and CDR2 SYGVNS. The CDR3 runs to 15 residues.